This T cell receptor beta chain was profiled in a study of blood T cell repertoires in COVID-19. Background on the study: Collection of acute and convalescent COVID-19 samples took place in the United States, Italy and Spain. PBMCs, B-cell-depleted T cells, or T cells provided the cDNA or gDNA that made up the material.

In germline, CDR1 is ENHRY, CDR2 SYGVKD. The CDR3 runs 13 residues. Trimming took 2 bases from V and 2 from J, leaving 7 bases between them. Per the original methods: Estimation of nucleated cell counts was performed using reference gene primer amplification. Method: immunoSEQ multiplex PCR; TCRdb's copy keeps in-frame clones and lacks some. V and J calls and clone size are those listed in that table; D and trimming were worked out from the DNA. The sample gives more than 300,000 clones, around 87% of which show up once; around 9.3% is in the top ten. Sequencing was carried out using peripheral blood. The source of this sequence is a woman aged 25 to 39 with COVID-19, enrolled during active disease. The gene calls are TRBV10-3 and TRBJ2-7; D is unclear. CDR3 coding DNA: TGTGCCATCAGTGAGGGCGGAACCTACGAGCAGTACTTC. This encodes CAISEGGTYEQYF.